The 32 T cell receptor beta chains below were found in one sample sequenced in a study of T cells in Graves' hyperthyroidism and ophthalmopathy (dated by TCRdb to about 2019). Library preparation used multiplex PCR. Sequencing used an Illumina HiSeq 2000. The TCR beta CDR3 regions were amplified from the RNA transcripts. The TCR CDR3 was subjected to a first round of RT-PCR using the HTBI primer set and the Qiagen OneStep RT-PCR kit. TCRdb itself trimmed the public reads at Q25 with fastp, ran MiXCR and retained productive beta chains. When rows share a CDR3 protein, they turn into one entry using the most common DNA and genes. The sample table lists hundreds of thousands of distinct CDR3 sequences, 16% of them with a count of one. The ten biggest clones cover approximately 20% of the sample. Sequenced material: blood. These receptors all come from a woman under 30 with Graves' hyperthyroidism.

In this sample, this clonotype turned up a few times. J is TRBJ1-1 and V is TRBV6-2 or TRBV6-3, with D possibly being TRBD1 (6 bases). CDR1 and CDR2 (germline): MNHEY, SVGEGT. Trimming left V 5 bases short and J 0 bases short, with 13 bases between. CDR3 length equals 15 residues. CDR3 amino acids: CASSHAGHMNTEAFF. For the CDR3, the DNA is TGTGCCAGCAGTCACGCGGGACACATGAACACTGAAGCTTTCTTT.

The J gene is TRBJ1-2, the V gene TRBV29-1; TRBD1 matches 9 bases. After removal of 6 bases from V and 4 bases from J, the junction contained 9 bases not matched to a gene. CDR1 and CDR2 from the germline V gene are SQVTM and ANQGSEA. The CDR3 totals 14 residues. The CDR3 is CSVKRTGGGYGYTF. The CDR3 bases are TGCAGCGTCAAGAGAACAGGGGGCGGCTATGGCTACACCTTC.

V is TRBV29-1 and J is TRBJ2-3; 12 nucleotides agree with TRBD2. The junction had 8 bases not matched to a gene; V was cut back by 4 bases and J by 0 bases. Germline V gene lookup returns CDR1 SQVTM and CDR2 ANQGSEA. The length of the CDR3 is 17 residues. DNA of the CDR3: TGCAGCGTTGCCGTACTAGCGGGGGGCGCCAGCACAGATACGCAGTATTTT. This encodes CSVAVLAGGASTDTQYF.

This clonotype was detected ten times or more. The chain joins TRBV20-1 to TRBJ1-6; perhaps TRBD1 as D (5 bases). Germline-derived CDR1 and CDR2 are DFQATT and SNEGSKA (reference sequence). V gave up 3 bases and J gave up 9 bases, with 18 bases separating them. The CDR3 length is 15 residues. In DNA, the CDR3 is TGCAGTGCTAGGGGAGAGGGACCTCTGGGTTCACCCCTCCACTTT. This encodes CSARGEGPLGSPLHF.

V gene TRBV7-9 combines with J gene TRBJ2-3; perhaps TRBD2 as D (6 bases). CDR3 length equals 15 residues. V lost 1 base and J 4 bases, leaving 12 bases between the germline ends. Germline V CDR1 and CDR2: SEHNR, FQNEAQ (reference sequence). The CDR3 DNA reads TGTGCCAGCAGCTTAGGTGCGGGACGACCAGATACGCAGTATTTT. Translated, it gives CASSLGAGRPDTQYF.

The chain uses TRBV20-1 and TRBJ2-5, with D perhaps matching TRBD1 or TRBD2 (6 bases each). Trimming shortened V by 0 bases and J by 4 bases, and 9 bases separated the two germline ends. The CDR3 has 13 amino acids. Per the germline V gene, CDR1 is DFQATT and CDR2 is SNEGSKA (reference sequence). DNA for the CDR3: TGCAGTGCTAGAGATTGGGGGGCAGAGACCCAGTACTTC. Protein sequence: CSARDWGAETQYF.

This clonotype was seen a handful of times. CDR3 nucleotides: TGTGCCAGCACCACTAAAGAGAAGACAGGCCTCAATTTCCACAATGAGCAGTACTTC. Residues: CASTTKEKTGLNFHNEQYF. The chain employs TRBV7-2 and TRBJ2-1; a weak D match, TRBD1 (6 bases). The DNA end is more similar to TRBJ2-7, so the J call may be wrong. The length of the CDR3 is 19 residues. The germline V gene encodes CDR1 SGHTA and CDR2 FQGNSA.

The J gene is TRBJ2-7, the V gene TRBV19; 7 bases line up with TRBD2. CDR1 is LNHDA, CDR2 SQIVND, per germline (reference sequence). V was clipped by 5 bases and J by 2 bases; unmatched bases: 9. The CDR3 extends over 15 amino acids. In nucleotides, the CDR3 is TGTGCCAGTAGTCCAATCGGGGCGGGAGCCTACGAGCAGTACTTC. Amino acid sequence: CASSPIGAGAYEQYF.

This sequence joins TRBV30 and TRBJ2-3; 9 nucleotides line up with TRBD2. Germline CDR1 reads GTSNPN; CDR2 reads SVGIG (reference sequence). The CDR3 extends over 17 amino acids. Trimming took 8 bases from V and 1 from J; bases not matched to a gene: 16. CDR3 in amino acids: CAHGDSGSFLGTDTQYF. The CDR3 DNA reads as TGTGCCCACGGGGATAGCGGGAGTTTTTTAGGCACAGATACGCAGTATTTT.

This clonotype was seen at least ten times. The chain couples TRBV10-2 to TRBJ2-3; D gene ambiguous. Germline V gives CDR1 WSHSY, CDR2 SAAADI. The V end was cut by 7 bases, the J end by 2 bases, with 13 bases between. CDR3 length: 14 amino acids. The chain's CDR3 is CASKTGLSTDTQYF. The CDR3 region has the DNA TGCGCCAGCAAGACGGGCCTATCCACAGATACGCAGTATTTT.

This clonotype occurred many times. The chain employs TRBV28 and TRBJ2-4; D gene ambiguous. The length of the CDR3 is 16 residues. Germline CDR1 MDHEN, CDR2 SYDVKM. The germline V and J ends were trimmed by 2 bases and 3 bases, with 14 bases remaining between them. This CDR3 is CASSLDFGRSKNIQYF. CDR3 in DNA: TGTGCCAGCAGTTTAGATTTTGGACGCAGCAAAAACATTCAGTACTTC.

The gene calls are TRBV5-1 and TRBJ2-2, with 7 positions matching TRBD2. Germline CDR1 SGHRS, CDR2 YFSETQ. There are 16 residues in the CDR3. The V and J ends lost 4 bases and 2 bases, in that order; junction bases with no gene match: 8. The CDR3 loop is CASSPGASGNTGELFF. CDR3 coding DNA: TGCGCCAGCAGCCCCGGGGCTAGCGGAAACACCGGGGAGCTGTTTTTT.

V usage is TRBV20-1 and J usage is TRBJ1-4; tentatively, D is TRBD1 (5 bases). V shed 3 bases and J shed 7 bases, with 15 bases lying between them. CDR3 length equals 14 residues. Germline V lookup: CDR1 DFQATT, CDR2 SNEGSKA (reference sequence). The CDR3 region is CSASPQGRGEKLFF. In DNA, the CDR3 is TGCAGTGCTAGTCCTCAGGGCCGGGGTGAAAAACTGTTTTTT.

This clonotype was seen ten or more times. V usage is TRBV28 and J usage is TRBJ2-7; D is uncertain. Per germline, CDR1 MDHEN and CDR2 SYDVKM. V lost 7 bases and J 0 bases, leaving 16 bases between the germline ends. The CDR3 sequence is 15 residues long. The CDR3 spells CASIPPGLSSYEQYF. CDR3 nucleotide sequence: TGTGCCAGCATTCCCCCGGGCCTGAGCTCCTACGAGCAGTACTTC.

V usage is TRBV20-1 and J usage is TRBJ2-7; D possibly corresponds to TRBD1 (5 bases). The CDR3 extends over 13 amino acids. The V gene lost 2 bases and the J gene lost 2 bases, with 10 bases spanning the gap. Germline V CDR1 and CDR2: DFQATT, SNEGSKA (reference sequence). DNA of the CDR3: TGCAGTGCTAGAACACAGGAACCCTACGAGCAGTACTTC. Its protein is CSARTQEPYEQYF.

In the case of this clonotype: Sequence at one end of the junction differs from germline and may be a read error. The chain is built from TRBV6-5 and TRBJ2-7, with TRBD2 as a possible D gene (5 bases). The CDR3 runs 16 residues. The germline V gene encodes CDR1 MNHEY and CDR2 SVGAGI. For the CDR3, the DNA is TGTGCCAGCAGTGACTCGTGGTCTAGCCCACTTACTGAGCAGTACTTC. Protein: CASSDSWSSPLTEQYF.

With respect to this clonotype: A much larger clone lies a single base off, so this may be a read error. The chain carries TRBV5-1 and TRBJ2-7; D unclear. CDR1 is SGHRS, CDR2 YFSETQ, per germline. Trimming stripped 0 bases from V and 4 bases from J, with 11 bases between. This CDR3 is 14 amino acids long. Here the CDR3 reads CASSLAQRGYEQYF. The CDR3 DNA follows: TGCGCCAGCAGCTTGGCTCAGCGAGGATACGAGCAGTACTTC.

This clonotype came up a few times. V gene TRBV18 combines with J gene TRBJ2-5; a possible D gene is TRBD1 (5 bases). The CDR3 runs to 15 residues. The germline V gene has CDR1 KGHSH and CDR2 LQKENI. The CDR3 spells CVYKGPETSQETQYF. Here the CDR3 DNA reads TGTGTTTATAAGGGGCCAGAAACATCCCAAGAGACCCAGTACTTC.

CDR3 DNA sequence: TGTGCCAGCAGTTTAGACGACCACACAGATACGCAGTATTTT. This codes for CASSLDDHTDTQYF. The rearrangement joins TRBV12-3 or TRBV12-4 to TRBJ2-3; D remains unclear. The CDR3 runs 14 residues. Trimming stripped 1 base from V and 2 bases from J, with 7 bases between.

This clonotype was seen more than once but under ten times. The chain joins TRBV5-1 to TRBJ2-1, with 8 bases lining up with TRBD2. Trimming at V came to 6 bases and at J to 5 bases, leaving 13 bases not matched to a gene. The CDR3 runs to 16 residues. Looked up from germline, CDR1 is SGHRS and CDR2 is YFSETQ. This CDR3 reads CASTLLSGRGNNEQFF. Written as DNA, the CDR3 is TGCGCCAGCACCCTTTTATCCGGGAGGGGAAACAATGAGCAGTTCTTC. Full variable domain (outside the CDR3, taken from reference TRBV5-1 and TRBJ2-1): KAGVTQTPRYLIKTRGQQVTLSCSPISGHRSVSWYQQTPGQGLQFLFEYFSETQRNKGNFPGRFSGRQFSNSRSEMNVSTLELGDSALYLCASTLLSGRGNNEQFFGPGTRLTVL.

About this clonotype: The junction departs from the called germline gene at one end, perhaps through a read error. The J gene is TRBJ1-1, the V gene TRBV5-1, with TRBD1 matching 7 bases. The CDR3 totals 12 residues. The germline gives CDR1 SGHRS, CDR2 YFSETQ. The CDR3 loop reads CASSLQGTEAYF. The CDR3 DNA sequence: TGCGCCAGCAGCTTACAGGGGACTGAAGCTTACTTT.

This clonotype was detected ten times or more. The genes are TRBV28 and TRBJ1-4; 10 nucleotides align to TRBD1. There are 18 residues in the CDR3. Germline values: CDR1 MDHEN, CDR2 SYDVKM. V gave up 5 bases and J gave up 0 bases; unmatched junction bases: 9. DNA for the CDR3: TGTGCCAGCAGTGACCGGGACAGGGGATCTGCAACTAATGAAAAACTGTTTTTT. It is translated as CASSDRDRGSATNEKLFF.

The gene calls are TRBV11-2 and TRBJ1-5, with D unclear. From germline, CDR1 is SGHAT and CDR2 FQNNGV. The CDR3 is made up of 15 amino acids. V lost 6 bases, J lost 3 bases, and 15 bases lay in between. The CDR3 spells CASSLGLQPNQPQHF. In nucleotides, the CDR3 is TGTGCCAGCAGTCTCGGTCTGCAGCCCAATCAGCCCCAGCATTTT.

The chain couples TRBV7-2 to TRBJ1-1; 7 bases are shared with TRBD1. CDR3 length: 12 amino acids. Looked up from germline, CDR1 is SGHTA and CDR2 is FQGNSA. Trimming took 5 bases from V and 6 from J; bases not matched to a gene: 3. The DNA of the CDR3 is TGTGCCAGCAGCACAGGGGACCCTGAAGCTTTCTTT. The encoded protein is CASSTGDPEAFF.

This clonotype turned up a few times. The chain joins TRBV20-1 to TRBJ1-4; the D gene is possibly TRBD1 (5 bases). V shed 6 bases and J shed 5 bases, with 19 bases lying between them. Germline loops: CDR1 DFQATT, CDR2 SNEGSKA (reference sequence). This CDR3 comprises 15 residues. The CDR3 loop reads CSAPSAGRKNEKLFF. As DNA, the CDR3 is TGCAGTGCCCCCTCAGCGGGACGGAAGAATGAAAAACTGTTTTTT.

CDR3 region: CSARLLADSYEQYF. CDR3 bases: TGCAGTGCTAGACTACTAGCGGACTCCTACGAGCAGTACTTC. The V and J genes are TRBV20-1 and TRBJ2-7; 8 bases match TRBD2. Germline V gene data show CDR1 as DFQATT and CDR2 as SNEGSKA (reference sequence). The CDR3 has 14 amino acids. The V gene end was trimmed by 2 bases and the J gene end by 0 bases; junction bases not matched to a gene: 3.

This clonotype came up a few times. The CDR3 bases are TGCAGCGTTGCCCCTAACCCCCCAAAGAGTTCTCCTCGGTACGAGCAGTACTTC. It specifies CSVAPNPPKSSPRYEQYF. The chain recombines TRBV29-1 with TRBJ2-7; no clear D. The V and J ends lost 4 bases and 4 bases respectively, with 29 bases between them. Germline V gene lookup returns CDR1 SQVTM and CDR2 ANQGSEA. CDR3 size: 18 residues.

This clonotype has more than one count but fewer than ten. The gene calls are TRBV19 and TRBJ1-2, with 10 bases fitting TRBD1. V lost 7 bases to trimming and J lost 7 bases; unmatched junction nucleotides: 12. Germline V CDR1 and CDR2: LNHDA, SQIVND (reference sequence). The CDR3 has 15 amino acids. The CDR3 loop is CASTLDRDRGFGYTF. The CDR3 DNA reads TGTGCCAGTACTCTTGACCGGGACAGGGGTTTTGGCTACACCTTC.

The sample holds many counts of this clonotype. The J gene is TRBJ2-7, the V gene TRBV11-2; D is possibly TRBD2 (6 bases). Trimming shortened V by 4 bases and J by 3 bases, and 13 bases separated the two germline ends. The length of the CDR3 is 14 residues. CDR1 and CDR2 from the germline V gene are SGHAT and FQNNGV. CDR3 bases: TGTGCCAGCAGCTCGGGACCCGGGGGCTACGAGCAGTACTTC. Translation gives CASSSGPGGYEQYF.

Many counts were recorded for this clonotype. The CDR3 region is CASSGTGSRAEAFF. In DNA, the CDR3 is TGTGCCAGCAGCGGTACAGGGTCGCGCGCTGAAGCTTTCTTT. The chain employs TRBV2 and TRBJ1-1; D is perhaps TRBD1 (6 bases). CDR1 and CDR2 from the germline V gene are SNHLY and FYNNEI. Between the trimmed V and J ends, which lost 6 bases and 6 bases, there was a span of 17 bases. This CDR3 has 14 amino acids.

V usage is TRBV7-9 and J usage is TRBJ2-3; 9 nucleotides match TRBD1. The CDR3 spans 17 residues. Trimming removed 5 bases from V and 2 bases from J; junction bases left unmatched: 11. CDR1 is SEHNR and CDR2 is FQNEAQ in the germline V gene (reference sequence). The CDR3 nucleotides are TGTGCCAGCAGCCTCACTCCAGGGACAGGGAACACAGATACGCAGTATTTT. Translation: CASSLTPGTGNTDTQYF.

This clonotype was picked up a small number of times. The chain recombines TRBV12-3 or TRBV12-4 with TRBJ2-2; D is unresolved. Trimming took 1 base from V and 7 from J, leaving 7 bases between them. This CDR3 comprises 13 residues. The CDR3 sequence is CASSLGVVGELFF. CDR3 nucleotides: TGTGCCAGCAGTTTAGGCGTGGTCGGGGAGCTGTTTTTT.